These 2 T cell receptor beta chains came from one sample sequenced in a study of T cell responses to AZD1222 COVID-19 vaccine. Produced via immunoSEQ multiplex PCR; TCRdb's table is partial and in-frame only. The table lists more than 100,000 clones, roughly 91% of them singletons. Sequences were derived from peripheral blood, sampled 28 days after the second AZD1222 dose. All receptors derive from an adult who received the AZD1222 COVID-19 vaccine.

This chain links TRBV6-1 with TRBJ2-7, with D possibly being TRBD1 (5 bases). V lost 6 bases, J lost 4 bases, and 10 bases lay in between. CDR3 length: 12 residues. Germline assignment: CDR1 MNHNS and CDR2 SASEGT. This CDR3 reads CASRDKVYEQYF. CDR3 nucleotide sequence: TGTGCCAGCAGGGACAAAGTTTACGAGCAGTACTTC.

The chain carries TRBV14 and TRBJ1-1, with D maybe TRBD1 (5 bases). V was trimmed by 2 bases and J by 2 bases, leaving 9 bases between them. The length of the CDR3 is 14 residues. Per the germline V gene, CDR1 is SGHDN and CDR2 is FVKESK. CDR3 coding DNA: TGTGCCAGCAGCCAAATACGGGGCAACACTGAAGCTTTCTTT. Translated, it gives CASSQIRGNTEAFF.